Listed below are T cell receptor beta chains from one sample, sequenced in a study of shared clonotypes between healthy human individuals. Here immunoSEQ multiplex PCR was the method, and the copy in TCRdb shows in-frame clones only, minus some. Altogether some 740,000 clones are present, 80% to 95% being singletons, with the ten largest covering less than 25%. The sample consisted of naive CD8+ T cells sorted from blood. Receptors were obtained from a man aged 25 to 45 in good health. Each CDR3 is given with its conserved first and last residue. Each record gives: V gene, clone size, J gene, D gene, CDR3 DNA, CDR3 protein. A D gene is named only where the DNA matches it firmly. Not every row has a clone size; where given, it reads once, few, many or a size class.

v_call: TRBV27
clone_size: once
j_call: TRBJ2-7
d_call: TRBD1
cdr3_nt: TGTGCCAGCAGTTTATCTAGGACAGGGGCGATTTTCTACGAGCAGTACTTC
cdr3_aa: CASSLSRTGAIFYEQYF

v_call: TRBV6-1
clone_size: .
j_call: TRBJ1-1
d_call: TRBD1
cdr3_nt: TGTGCCAGCAGGTCCAGGGGGCTGAACACTGAAGCTTTCTTT
cdr3_aa: CASRSRGLNTEAFF

v_call: TRBV18
clone_size: once
j_call: TRBJ2-7
d_call: .
cdr3_nt: TGTGCCAGCTCACCTGACAGATCTTACGACTACGAGCAGTACTTC
cdr3_aa: CASSPDRSYDYEQYF

v_call: TRBV7-3
clone_size: .
j_call: TRBJ2-5
d_call: .
cdr3_nt: TGTGCCAGCAGCTTAACCGGCCTGGGTTTGGAGACCCAGTACTTC
cdr3_aa: CASSLTGLGLETQYF

v_call: TRBV11-2
clone_size: .
j_call: TRBJ1-5
d_call: .
cdr3_nt: TGTGCCAGCAGCTTAATGTGGGCCCAGGGTTGGATTAGCAATCAGCCCCAGCATTTT
cdr3_aa: CASSLMWAQGWISNQPQHF

v_call: TRBV2
clone_size: .
j_call: TRBJ2-7
d_call: .
cdr3_nt: TGTGCCAGCAGTCCCGTTTCGGACAGGGAGGGACCCTACGAGCAGTACTTC
cdr3_aa: CASSPVSDREGPYEQYF

v_call: TRBV11-2
clone_size: .
j_call: TRBJ2-2
d_call: TRBD1
cdr3_nt: TGTGCCAGCAGCTTCGGACAGGGGAATACCGGGGAGCTGTTTTTT
cdr3_aa: CASSFGQGNTGELFF

v_call: TRBV11-2
clone_size: .
j_call: TRBJ2-1
d_call: TRBD1
cdr3_nt: TGTGCCAGCAGCTTAGGGGGACAGGGGGAAGAGGGCAATGAGCAGTTCTTC
cdr3_aa: CASSLGGQGEEGNEQFF

v_call: TRBV7-6
clone_size: once
j_call: TRBJ2-6
d_call: .
cdr3_nt: TGTGCCAGCAGCCCCCGCGGTTGGGGGGCGATCTCTGGGGCCAACGTCCTGACTTTC
cdr3_aa: CASSPRGWGAISGANVLTF

v_call: TRBV9
clone_size: .
j_call: TRBJ2-1
d_call: .
cdr3_nt: TGTGCCAGCAGCGTCGTCCAAACCTACAATGAGCAGTTCTTC
cdr3_aa: CASSVVQTYNEQFF

v_call: TRBV27
clone_size: .
j_call: TRBJ1-1
d_call: TRBD1
cdr3_nt: TGTGCCAGCAGAAACAGGGGGCTGAGTGAAGCTTTCTTT
cdr3_aa: CASRNRGLSEAFF

v_call: TRBV23-1
clone_size: .
j_call: TRBJ2-1
d_call: TRBD1
cdr3_nt: TGCGCCAGCAGTCTCCAAACCCATGGGACAGGGGGACCTTACAATGAGCAGTTCTTC
cdr3_aa: CASSLQTHGTGGPYNEQFF

v_call: TRBV7-6
clone_size: .
j_call: TRBJ2-6
d_call: .
cdr3_nt: TGTGCCAGCAGTTCGGTCCCGGTAGATGGGGCCAACGTCCTGACTTTC
cdr3_aa: CASSSVPVDGANVLTF

v_call: TRBV7-9
clone_size: .
j_call: TRBJ1-2
d_call: TRBD1
cdr3_nt: TGTGCCAGCAGCTGGGCCGGACAGGCTCTACAAAATGGCTACACCTTC
cdr3_aa: CASSWAGQALQNGYTF

v_call: TRBV15
clone_size: .
j_call: TRBJ2-2
d_call: .
cdr3_nt: TGTGCCACCAGCAGAGCCGAGACCGGGGAGCTGTTTTTT
cdr3_aa: CATSRAETGELFF

v_call: TRBV7-9
clone_size: few
j_call: TRBJ2-5
d_call: .
cdr3_nt: TGTGCCAGCAGCTTCGATACGCAGCAAGAGACCCAGTACTTC
cdr3_aa: CASSFDTQQETQYF

v_call: TRBV27
clone_size: .
j_call: TRBJ2-7
d_call: TRBD2
cdr3_nt: TGTGCCAGCAGTTTATCTGCGGGAGGGCCTTACGAGCAGTACTTC
cdr3_aa: CASSLSAGGPYEQYF

v_call: TRBV18
clone_size: .
j_call: TRBJ1-4
d_call: .
cdr3_nt: TGTGCCAGCTCACCGGGCGGTGAAAAACTGTTTTTT
cdr3_aa: CASSPGGEKLFF

v_call: TRBV6-1
clone_size: .
j_call: TRBJ2-1
d_call: TRBD2
cdr3_nt: TGTGCCAGCAGTGCGGGAGGGCCGTACAATGAGCAGTTCTTC
cdr3_aa: CASSAGGPYNEQFF

v_call: TRBV13
clone_size: .
j_call: TRBJ2-3
d_call: .
cdr3_nt: TGTGCCAGCAGCTTCCAGGGGCTGGACGGAGATACGCAGTATTTT
cdr3_aa: CASSFQGLDGDTQYF

v_call: TRBV27
clone_size: .
j_call: TRBJ2-7
d_call: TRBD2
cdr3_nt: TGTGCCAGCAGCATGGGGACTAGCGGGAGATTCTCCTACGAGCAGTACTTC
cdr3_aa: CASSMGTSGRFSYEQYF

v_call: TRBV4-3
clone_size: once
j_call: TRBJ2-1
d_call: TRBD2
cdr3_nt: TGCGCCAGCTCCGCGGGAGGTATCAATGAGCAGTTCTTC
cdr3_aa: CASSAGGINEQFF

v_call: TRBV7-9
clone_size: .
j_call: TRBJ1-5
d_call: TRBD1
cdr3_nt: TGTGCCAGCTCTAGCGGACAGGGCGGCAATCAGCCCCAGCATTTT
cdr3_aa: CASSSGQGGNQPQHF